This T cell receptor (beta chain) was documented in a study of high-grade serous ovarian cancer treatment subgroups. As for the study in general: On average, 14,192 reads and 7,494 unique TCR beta rearrangements were obtained per sample.

The tumor samples were collected prior to definitive surgery or chemotherapy. As regards this clone: What it recognizes is unknown.

Study-level points and caveats: Repertoire similarity ranged roughly 0.1 to 0.79 between tumors of one patient. These tumor repertoires lack spatial information from bulk sequencing.

The table came from immunoSEQ multiplex PCR; TCRdb's copy has only in-frame clones and leaves some out. Altogether 15,000 or so clones are present, 80% to 90% being singletons, with the ten largest covering more than 6%. The CDR3 sequence is 13 residues long. The V and J ends lost 4 bases and 9 bases, in that order; junction bases with no gene match: 6. From germline, CDR1 is SGHTA and CDR2 FQGTGA. This sequence originates from a human donor with high-grade serous ovarian cancer. This chain links TRBV7-3 with TRBJ2-1; 7 bases fit TRBD2. Sequences were obtained from tumor tissue. The CDR3 nucleotides read TGTGCCAGCAGCTATACTAGCGACACTGAGCAGTTCTTC. This sequence encodes CASSYTSDTEQFF.